A single sample gave rise to the 26 T cell receptor beta chains below, sequenced in a study of blood T cell repertoires in COVID-19. Sequencing was performed with immunoSEQ multiplex PCR; in TCRdb, only in-frame clones are kept and a portion is missing. The sample carries more than 95,000 clones, 70% to 90% recorded once. What was sequenced was peripheral blood. These receptors were collected from a man between 50 and 59 years old in a cohort sampled during active COVID-19.

The V call is TRBV11-3, the J call TRBJ2-5; D is perhaps TRBD2 (7 bases). The CDR3 spans 16 residues. Germline CDR1 SGHNT, CDR2 YENEEA. With 1 base removed from V and 2 bases from J, the gap between germline ends came to 14 bases. This CDR3 reads CASSLGGGEIQETQYF. In DNA, the CDR3 is TGTGCCAGCAGCTTAGGAGGGGGGGAAATTCAAGAGACCCAGTACTTC.

The V gene is TRBV7-9, the J gene TRBJ1-5, with D perhaps TRBD1 (5 bases). V lost 5 bases and J lost 4, with 12 bases in between. This CDR3 has 14 amino acids. Germline CDR1 is SEHNR and CDR2 is FQNEAQ (reference sequence). CDR3 protein: CASSVGRGNQPQHF. The CDR3 nucleotides read TGTGCCAGCAGCGTGGGGAGGGGAAATCAGCCCCAGCATTTT.

The chain uses TRBV24-1 and TRBJ2-3; D is unresolved. This CDR3 has 16 residues. V gave up 3 bases and J gave up 1 base, with 13 bases separating them. Looked up from germline, CDR1 is KGHDR and CDR2 is SFDVKD. CDR3 residues: CATSDPTSLGTDTQYF. DNA of the CDR3: TGTGCCACCAGTGATCCCACATCCCTCGGCACAGATACGCAGTATTTT.

This clone was picked up one time. J is TRBJ2-7 and V is TRBV11-2, with a possible D match to TRBD1 (5 bases). The CDR3 extends over 12 amino acids. V lost 4 bases, J lost 6 bases, and 10 bases lay in between. Germline-derived CDR1 and CDR2 are SGHAT and FQNNGV. In DNA form, the CDR3 reads TGTGCCAGCAGCTCGGACATCACCGAGCAGTACGTC. This translates into CASSSDITEQYV.

The rearrangement links TRBV25-1 to TRBJ1-2; 9 bases match TRBD1. V shed 4 bases, J shed 5 bases, and the junction held 8 bases outside the gene matches. This CDR3 region has 15 residues. CDR1 is MGHDK and CDR2 is SYGVNS in the germline V gene. CDR3 DNA: TGTGCCAGCAGTGCCGGACAGGGGCGACGGTATGGCTACACCTTC. This sequence encodes CASSAGQGRRYGYTF.

This chain connects TRBV3-1 (or the pseudogene TRBV3-2) to TRBJ2-1, with TRBD1 identical over 11 bases. Trimming at V came to 8 bases and at J to 6 bases, leaving 6 bases not matched to a gene. Germline assignment: CDR1 LGHDT and CDR2 YNNKEL (reference sequence). The CDR3 is 14 amino acids. CDR3 amino acids: CASQDRGRGNEQFF. CDR3 bases: TGTGCCAGCCAGGACAGGGGGCGAGGCAATGAGCAGTTCTTC.

The chain recombines TRBV18 with TRBJ1-3; a weak D match, TRBD1 (5 bases). The germline CDR1 and CDR2 sequences are KGHSH and LQKENI. The V end was cut by 3 bases, the J end by 2 bases, with 14 bases between. The CDR3 is 16 amino acids. CDR3 in amino acids: CASSPGLSGAGNTIYF. CDR3 bases: TGTGCCAGCTCACCGGGCCTTTCGGGGGCTGGAAACACCATATATTTT.

The rearrangement uses TRBV4-3 and TRBJ2-1, with 11 bases aligning to TRBD2. The CDR3 consists of 16 residues. J was trimmed by 6 bases and V by 1 base; bases with no gene match: 5. Germline CDR1 reads LGHNA; CDR2 reads YSLEER. DNA of the CDR3: TGCGCCAGCAGCCAAGGACCTAGCGGGGGGCTCAATGAGCAGTTCTTC. Translated, it gives CASSQGPSGGLNEQFF.

This chain links TRBV5-8 with TRBJ1-1, with TRBD1 identical over 7 bases. This CDR3 is built from 15 residues. Per germline, CDR1 SGHTS and CDR2 YDEGEE. The V gene end was trimmed by 2 bases and the J gene end by 1 base; junction bases not matched to a gene: 5. This chain's CDR3 is CASSLRTGANTEAFF. DNA of the CDR3: TGTGCCAGCAGCTTAAGGACAGGCGCGAACACTGAAGCTTTCTTT.

V is TRBV10-2 and J is TRBJ2-1, with TRBD2 as a possible D gene (6 bases). CDR3 size: 16 residues. Germline CDR1 and CDR2: WSHSY and SAAADI. V shed 0 bases and J shed 6 bases, with 15 bases lying between them. CDR3 loop: CASSESGPGGRNEQFF. CDR3 coding DNA: TGCGCCAGCAGTGAGTCGGGTCCCGGAGGGCGCAATGAGCAGTTCTTC.

CDR3 region: CASSWDTFYGYTF. In nucleotides, the CDR3 is TGTGCCAGCAGCTGGGACACGTTCTATGGCTACACCTTC. The chain is built from TRBV11-2 and TRBJ1-2; the D gene is possibly TRBD1 (6 bases). Trimming took 4 bases from V and 4 from J, leaving 10 bases between them. Germline CDR1 and CDR2: SGHAT and FQNNGV. The length of the CDR3 is 13 residues.

This chain connects TRBV4-1 to TRBJ1-6; no definite D call. This CDR3 has 16 residues. Germline V gene data show CDR1 as MGHRA and CDR2 as YSYEKL. The V and J ends lost 4 bases and 9 bases respectively, with 19 bases between them. The DNA for the CDR3 is TGCGCCAGCAGCCTGAGCGCGGGTGAGGGAGTTTCACCCCTCCACTTT. This encodes CASSLSAGEGVSPLHF.

The gene calls are TRBV27 and TRBJ1-5; TRBD1 aligns across 8 bases. The germline V gene has CDR1 MNHEY and CDR2 SMNVEV (reference sequence). Trimming at V came to 7 bases and at J to 3 bases, leaving 5 bases not matched to a gene. The CDR3 runs 14 residues. The CDR3 bases are TGTGCCAGCAAAGACCAGGGGGCCAATCAGCCCCAGCATTTT. It specifies CASKDQGANQPQHF.

The chain couples TRBV12-3 or TRBV12-4 to TRBJ2-1; D gene unclear. This CDR3 spans 11 amino acids. V dropped 4 bases and J dropped 7 bases, with 5 bases sitting between them. CDR3 sequence (DNA): TGTGCCAGCAGTTCCAGGAATGAGCAGTTCTTC. Residues: CASSSRNEQFF.

The chain is built from TRBV5-6 and TRBJ2-5, with 7 bases fitting TRBD1. Per the germline V gene, CDR1 is SGHDT and CDR2 is YYEEEE. The CDR3 is 16 residues long. J gave up 10 bases and V 3 bases, and 18 bases lay outside the gene matches. The CDR3 nucleotides are TGTGCCAGCAGCTCGTACAGGGGTGTGAGTCTGTTAGACCAGTACTTC. Residues: CASSSYRGVSLLDQYF.

This clone was seen a handful of times. The same CDR3 arises from other DNA sequences in this sample as well. The chain uses TRBV6-6 and TRBJ1-2; 9 bases are a match to TRBD1. The germline V gene encodes CDR1 MNHNY and CDR2 SVGAGI (reference sequence). CDR3 length: 14 amino acids. Trimming at V came to 6 bases and at J to 3 bases, leaving 5 bases not matched to a gene. The CDR3 DNA follows: TGTGCCAGCAGCCGAACAGGGGGCGACTATGGCTACACCTTC. Translation: CASSRTGGDYGYTF.

The genes are TRBV10-3 and TRBJ1-1; 12 nucleotides line up with TRBD1. CDR1 is ENHRY and CDR2 is SYGVKD in the germline V gene. This CDR3 spans 17 amino acids. J lost 7 bases, V lost 5 bases, and 14 bases had no gene match. The CDR3: CAISYNSPGQGAGEAFF. The DNA for the CDR3 is TGTGCCATCAGTTACAATTCGCCGGGACAGGGGGCCGGTGAAGCTTTCTTT.

V is TRBV24-1 and J is TRBJ2-5; 15 bases are shared with TRBD2. V was pared by 1 base and J by 1 base, with 3 bases of the junction left unmatched. This CDR3 spans 18 amino acids. Germline V gene data show CDR1 as KGHDR and CDR2 as SFDVKD. For the CDR3, the DNA is TGTGCCACCAGTGATTTTGGACTAGCGGGGGGGTTCCAAGAGACCCAGTACTTC. Translating it yields CATSDFGLAGGFQETQYF.

This rearrangement joins TRBV11-3 to TRBJ2-1; a possible D gene is TRBD1 (6 bases). V lost 5 bases, J lost 4 bases, and 12 bases lay in between. Germline V CDR1 and CDR2: SGHNT, YENEEA. This CDR3 has 14 residues. The CDR3 reads CASSHGTNYNEQFF. The DNA for the CDR3 is TGTGCCAGCAGCCACGGGACAAATTACAATGAGCAGTTCTTC.

The CDR3 DNA reads TGCGCCAGCAGCGTAAACGGGGGGGCTGTAGCTTTCTTT. It is translated as CASSVNGGAVAFF. V gene TRBV4-3 combines with J gene TRBJ1-1, with a possible D match to TRBD1 (6 bases). V gave up 5 bases and J gave up 10 bases, with 17 bases separating them. This CDR3 is built from 13 residues. CDR1 and CDR2 (germline): LGHNA, YSLEER.

The V and J genes are TRBV5-4 and TRBJ1-2; D is perhaps TRBD1 (6 bases). This CDR3 region has 14 residues. V lost 5 bases and J 0 bases, leaving 11 bases between the germline ends. Germline V gene lookup returns CDR1 SGHNT and CDR2 YYREEE (reference sequence). The CDR3 DNA is TGTGCCAGCAGTGACAGGAGCTCTAACTATGGCTACACCTTC. Protein: CASSDRSSNYGYTF.

The chain employs TRBV5-1 and TRBJ2-7, with 8 nucleotides matching TRBD1. The V segment lost 0 bases and the J segment 4 bases; nucleotides outside the gene matches: 3. The CDR3 is made up of 14 amino acids. Germline assignment: CDR1 SGHRS and CDR2 YFSETQ. CDR3 DNA sequence: TGCGCCAGCAGCTTGGTCAGGGGGCCGTACGAGCAGTACTTC. This translates into CASSLVRGPYEQYF.

The rearrangement uses TRBV9 and TRBJ2-5; the match to TRBD2 covers 10 bases. CDR1 and CDR2 from the germline V gene are SGDLS and YYNGEE. The CDR3 covers 15 residues. The junction had 7 bases not matched to a gene; V was cut back by 3 bases and J by 5 bases. In DNA, the CDR3 is TGTGCCAGCAGCGCGAGCGGGGGGGCTGCGGAGACCCAGTACTTC. Its translation: CASSASGGAAETQYF.

The V and J genes are TRBV5-5 and TRBJ2-2, with D perhaps TRBD1 (5 bases). Germline-derived CDR1 and CDR2 are SGHKS and YYEKEE (reference sequence). V was cut by 1 base and J by 3 bases, with 13 bases left in between. This CDR3 has 16 residues. The CDR3 DNA reads as TGTGCCAGCAGCTTGATGGCAGGGATCGACACCGGGGAGCTGTTTTTT. Translated: CASSLMAGIDTGELFF.

The V gene is TRBV5-6, the J gene TRBJ1-5, with D perhaps TRBD1 (5 bases). The CDR3 extends over 13 amino acids. V was shortened by 0 bases and J by 7 bases, with 8 bases between the two germline ends. The germline CDR1 and CDR2 sequences are SGHDT and YYEEEE. The CDR3 DNA reads TGTGCCAGCAGCTTGGGGGGGGAACAGCCCCAGCATTTT. This encodes CASSLGGEQPQHF. The variable domain in full, with the rest retrieved from reference TRBV5-6 and TRBJ1-5, is DAGVTQSPTHLIKTRGQQVTLRCSPKSGHDTVSWYQQALGQGPQFIFQYYEEEERQRGNFPDRFSGHQFPNYSSELNVNALLLGDSALYLCASSLGGEQPQHFGDGTRLSIL.

In its sample, this clone was seen once. CDR3 in DNA: TGTGCCAGTAGTCCTCAGATGAGGAGGAACACTGAAGCTTTCTTT. Amino acids: CASSPQMRRNTEAFF. The gene calls are TRBV19 and TRBJ1-1; D not resolved. Germline CDR1 is LNHDA and CDR2 is SQIVND (reference sequence). The CDR3 extends over 15 amino acids. Trimming took 5 bases from V and 1 from J, leaving 14 bases between them.